These 27 T cell receptor beta chains came from one sample sequenced in a study of blood T cells in healthy people across ages. The use of a sample-barcoded 5' primer and a J-beta primer mix characterized a second PCR of roughly 6 to 11 cycles. From the 5' RACE reads, TCRdb called clonotypes with MiXCR, one entry per CDR3 protein. The repertoire has around 900,000 distinct CDR3 sequences, roughly 51% of them found once; the top ten carry roughly a fifth. Specimen: blood. The receptor source for this set is a woman between 55 and 75 years old in good health.

The rearrangement links TRBV24-1 to TRBJ2-1; D perhaps matches TRBD1 (5 bases). This CDR3 has 12 amino acids. CDR1 and CDR2 (germline): KGHDR, SFDVKD. Trimming stripped 8 bases from V and 4 bases from J, with 8 bases between. The CDR3 DNA follows: TGTGCCACCAAGGGGCCTTACAATGAGCAGTTCTTC. Translation gives CATKGPYNEQFF.

This clonotype was seen a few times. The chain links TRBV9 to TRBJ2-3; D gene uncertain. This CDR3 is 14 amino acids long. Deletions cut 4 bases from V and 5 bases from J, with 14 bases between. CDR1 is SGDLS and CDR2 is YYNGEE in the germline V gene. The CDR3 spells CASSPRGDLDTQYF. DNA for the CDR3: TGTGCCAGCAGCCCGAGAGGAGATCTAGATACGCAGTATTTT.

V usage is TRBV28 and J usage is TRBJ1-5; the match to TRBD1 covers 7 bases. The CDR3 is 13 residues long. The junction had 5 bases not matched to a gene; V was cut back by 6 bases and J by 6 bases. Germline V gene sequence: CDR1 MDHEN, CDR2 SYDVKM. This chain's CDR3 is CASSNTGVQPQHF. CDR3 DNA: TGTGCCAGCAGCAATACAGGGGTTCAGCCCCAGCATTTT.

This clonotype appeared a few times. The rearrangement joins TRBV25-1 to TRBJ1-6; D is possibly TRBD1 (5 bases). Deletions cut 4 bases from V and 10 bases from J, with 11 bases between. CDR1 MGHDK and CDR2 SYGVNS come from the germline V gene. The CDR3 contains 13 residues. CDR3 residues: CASSVSGESPLHF. The CDR3 DNA is TGTGCCAGCAGTGTGTCGGGGGAATCACCCCTCCACTTT.

The chain links TRBV12-3 or TRBV12-4 to TRBJ2-2, with D possibly TRBD1 on 6 matching bases. With 3 bases removed from V and 1 base from J, the gap between germline ends came to 15 bases. CDR3 length: 17 residues. CDR3 residues: CASSFGLTGGNTGELFF. The DNA for the CDR3 is TGTGCCAGCAGTTTTGGATTGACAGGCGGGAACACCGGGGAGCTGTTTTTT.

This clonotype was counted ten times or more. The chain carries TRBV14 and TRBJ2-7; D is unresolved. Trimming took 5 bases from V and 3 from J, leaving 11 bases between them. Looked up from germline, CDR1 is SGHDN and CDR2 is FVKESK. The CDR3 runs to 13 residues. CDR3 sequence: CASSWLPLYEQYF. CDR3 bases: TGTGCCAGCAGCTGGCTCCCTCTCTACGAGCAGTACTTC.

This clonotype was seen a few times. The V and J genes are TRBV24-1 and TRBJ2-3; TRBD2 matches at 12 bases. Trimming removed 4 bases from V and 4 bases from J; junction bases left unmatched: 11. The CDR3 sequence is 18 residues long. CDR1 KGHDR and CDR2 SFDVKD come from the germline V gene. The CDR3 DNA is TGTGCCACCAGTGAGTCTGCCGGGACTAGCGGGCCAGCAGATACGCAGTATTTT. Its protein is CATSESAGTSGPADTQYF.

This clonotype was seen a few times. The chain uses TRBV20-1 and TRBJ2-7; D call uncertain. In germline, CDR1 is DFQATT, CDR2 SNEGSKA (reference sequence). The length of the CDR3 is 15 residues. V lost 5 bases and J lost 0, with 17 bases in between. The CDR3: CSAPGLPENSYEQYF. CDR3 sequence (DNA): TGCAGTGCTCCCGGCTTGCCAGAAAACTCCTACGAGCAGTACTTC.

The J gene is TRBJ2-1, the V gene TRBV2, with D uncertain. The CDR3 sequence is 15 residues long. Trimming pared 2 bases from V and 2 bases from J, leaving 10 bases between. The germline CDR1 and CDR2 sequences are SNHLY and FYNNEI. The DNA of the CDR3 is TGTGCCAGCAGTGAAAACGGGCTTACCTACAATGAGCAGTTCTTC. Its translation is CASSENGLTYNEQFF.

The V and J genes are TRBV7-2 and TRBJ1-6; D perhaps matches TRBD1 (5 bases). V gave up 2 bases and J gave up 14 bases, with 19 bases separating them. This CDR3 has 15 amino acids. Germline V gene data show CDR1 as SGHTA and CDR2 as FQGNSA. The CDR3 coding sequence is TGTGCCAGCAGCTTAAGTCGTCGGACAAATCTATCCCTCCACTTT. Translation: CASSLSRRTNLSLHF.

This clonotype was recorded a few times. The rearrangement links TRBV4-2 to TRBJ2-4; either TRBD1 or TRBD2 may supply D (6 bases each). V dropped 8 bases and J dropped 8 bases, with 22 bases sitting between them. This CDR3 has 15 residues. Germline-derived CDR1 and CDR2 are LGHNA and YNFKEQ. The CDR3 nucleotides read TGTGCCAGCGCCCTCTTAGGGGGGAGCCGGGACATTCAGTACTTC. Its protein is CASALLGGSRDIQYF.

CDR3 in DNA: TGTGCCACCCTCTCAGTGGACAGGGGGCTCAATGAGCAGTTCTTC. This encodes CATLSVDRGLNEQFF. The chain uses TRBV27 and TRBJ2-1; 11 bases are shared with TRBD1. This CDR3 contains 15 residues. Germline V lookup: CDR1 MNHEY, CDR2 SMNVEV (reference sequence). The trim removed 10 bases at V and 6 bases at J, leaving 11 bases unmatched.

The gene calls are TRBV5-6 and TRBJ2-5; TRBD2 matches at 7 bases. There are 15 residues in the CDR3. The germline CDR1 and CDR2 sequences are SGHDT and YYEEEE. Losses at the gene ends were 5 bases for V and 1 base for J; bases not matched to a gene: 8. The CDR3 DNA is TGTGCCAGCAGTTGGGGGGGGGAGGGCCAAGAGACCCAGTACTTC. Amino acid sequence: CASSWGGEGQETQYF.

The gene calls are TRBV20-1 and TRBJ1-1, with TRBD1 as a possible D gene (6 bases). This CDR3 is built from 13 residues. CDR1 and CDR2 (germline): DFQATT, SNEGSKA (reference sequence). Trimming stripped 4 bases from V and 4 bases from J, with 13 bases between. The CDR3 region has the DNA TGCAGTGCTACAAGAAACAGGGCCACTGAAGCTTTCTTT. Its translation is CSATRNRATEAFF.

V usage is TRBV5-5 and J usage is TRBJ2-5; 7 bases map to TRBD1. V lost 0 bases, J lost 4 bases, and 9 bases stayed unmatched. The CDR3 spans 16 residues. Germline CDR1 is SGHKS and CDR2 is YYEKEE (reference sequence). CDR3 DNA sequence: TGTGCCAGCAGCTTGGCCCCGACAGGGTTTCGAGAGACCCAGTACTTC. It codes for CASSLAPTGFRETQYF.

This sequence joins TRBV12-3 or TRBV12-4 and TRBJ2-5; D possibly corresponds to TRBD1 (5 bases). The CDR3 is made up of 13 amino acids. V was pared by 5 bases and J by 7 bases, with 14 bases between. The CDR3 region has the DNA TGTGCCAGCAGTCCACAGGTTATACGGACCCAGTACTTC. Amino acid sequence: CASSPQVIRTQYF.

This chain uses TRBV4-1 with TRBJ2-7; 7 nucleotides line up with TRBD2. CDR1 is MGHRA, CDR2 YSYEKL, per germline. Unmatched junction bases numbered 13, after V lost 6 bases and J lost 2 bases. CDR3 length: 16 amino acids. The CDR3: CASRHLERDGPYEQYF. DNA of the CDR3: TGCGCCAGCAGACACCTCGAGCGGGACGGGCCCTACGAGCAGTACTTC.

The chain carries TRBV6-5 and TRBJ2-5; 10 bases match TRBD2. V gave up 4 bases and J gave up 5 bases; unmatched junction bases: 7. CDR1 MNHEY and CDR2 SVGAGI come from the germline V gene. This CDR3 region has 15 residues. CDR3 nucleotides: TGTGCCAGCAGTTCGACGGGACTAGCGTTGGAGACCCAGTACTTC. Protein: CASSSTGLALETQYF.

The chain carries TRBV28 and TRBJ2-3; 7 bases line up with TRBD1. The CDR3 runs to 14 residues. V was clipped by 5 bases and J by 12 bases; unmatched bases: 14. From germline, CDR1 is MDHEN and CDR2 SYDVKM. The CDR3 region is CASSPTQGTFIQYF. CDR3 nucleotides: TGTGCCAGCAGTCCCACACAGGGGACCTTCATCCAGTATTTT. Complete variable domain (other parts from reference TRBV28 and TRBJ2-3): DVKVTQSSRYLVKRTGEKVFLECVQDMDHENMFWYRQDPGLGLRLIYFSYDVKMKEKGDIPEGYSVSREKKERFSLILESASTNQTSMYLCASSPTQGTFIQYFGPGTRLTVL.

J is TRBJ2-7 and V is TRBV7-9, with TRBD2 matching over 8 bases. After removal of 8 bases from V and 3 bases from J, the junction contained 12 bases not matched to a gene. Germline V gives CDR1 SEHNR, CDR2 FQNEAQ (reference sequence). The CDR3 extends over 15 amino acids. The CDR3 loop reads CASRRLREGHYEQYF. The CDR3 DNA is TGTGCCAGCCGACGCCTCCGGGAGGGCCACTACGAGCAGTACTTC.

This chain links TRBV4-2 with TRBJ2-1; weak D call: TRBD1 (5 bases). The J call may be faulty, since TRBJ2-7 better matches the DNA end. The germline gives CDR1 LGHNA, CDR2 YNFKEQ. There are 15 residues in the CDR3. The CDR3 DNA reads TGTGCCAGCACCGAAGGGGTATTTGCCCACAATGAGCAGTACTTC. As protein: CASTEGVFAHNEQYF.

The rearrangement links TRBV5-1 to TRBJ2-7; 8 bases line up with TRBD1. The CDR3 sequence is 14 residues long. The V gene's germline CDR1 is SGHRS and CDR2 YFSETQ. The V segment lost 0 bases and the J segment 5 bases; nucleotides outside the gene matches: 4. This CDR3 reads CASSLVQGVDEQYF. The CDR3 DNA is TGCGCCAGCAGCTTGGTACAGGGGGTAGACGAGCAGTACTTC.

The chain employs TRBV4-3 and TRBJ2-1, with 9 bases matching TRBD1. Looked up from germline, CDR1 is LGHNA and CDR2 is YSLEER. V dropped 4 bases and J dropped 2; count of bases not matched to a gene: 15. The CDR3 loop spans 19 amino acids. CDR3 amino acids: CASSPLRDREWDTYNEQFF. DNA for the CDR3: TGCGCCAGCAGCCCACTCCGGGACAGGGAATGGGATACCTACAATGAGCAGTTCTTC.

The sample holds one count of this clonotype. This chain connects TRBV20-1 to TRBJ2-3; D perhaps matches TRBD2 (6 bases). Trimming cost V 0 bases and J 1 base, with 11 bases left between them. Germline-derived CDR1 and CDR2 are DFQATT and SNEGSKA (reference sequence). The CDR3 spans 15 residues. The CDR3 protein is CSAREVAEGTDTQYF. CDR3 bases: TGCAGTGCTAGAGAGGTAGCGGAGGGCACAGATACGCAGTATTTT.

In its sample, this clonotype was seen once. This chain joins TRBV29-1 and TRBJ2-3; TRBD2 is a possible D gene (6 bases). V was clipped by 7 bases and J by 10 bases, with 18 bases between them. Germline V CDR1 and CDR2: SQVTM, ANQGSEA. The CDR3 is made up of 12 amino acids. CDR3 bases: TGCAGCGGACTAGGGGCCCTGGGGGCGCAGTATTTT. Its protein product is CSGLGALGAQYF.

This chain joins TRBV7-2 and TRBJ2-2; TRBD1 agrees at 7 bases. The CDR3 sequence is 14 residues long. CDR1 is SGHTA, CDR2 FQGNSA, per germline. The junction had 4 bases not matched to a gene; V was cut back by 4 bases and J by 5 bases. The CDR3 loop reads CASSSDRVTGELFF. DNA of the CDR3: TGTGCCAGCAGCTCAGACAGGGTTACCGGGGAGCTGTTTTTT.

A few counts support this clonotype. The chain couples TRBV29-1 to TRBJ1-1; D is unclear. V was cut by 7 bases and J by 2 bases, with 8 bases left in between. This CDR3 comprises 11 residues. Germline V gives CDR1 SQVTM, CDR2 ANQGSEA. The CDR3 region is CSGEVNTEAFF. CDR3 coding DNA: TGCAGCGGGGAGGTAAACACTGAAGCTTTCTTT.